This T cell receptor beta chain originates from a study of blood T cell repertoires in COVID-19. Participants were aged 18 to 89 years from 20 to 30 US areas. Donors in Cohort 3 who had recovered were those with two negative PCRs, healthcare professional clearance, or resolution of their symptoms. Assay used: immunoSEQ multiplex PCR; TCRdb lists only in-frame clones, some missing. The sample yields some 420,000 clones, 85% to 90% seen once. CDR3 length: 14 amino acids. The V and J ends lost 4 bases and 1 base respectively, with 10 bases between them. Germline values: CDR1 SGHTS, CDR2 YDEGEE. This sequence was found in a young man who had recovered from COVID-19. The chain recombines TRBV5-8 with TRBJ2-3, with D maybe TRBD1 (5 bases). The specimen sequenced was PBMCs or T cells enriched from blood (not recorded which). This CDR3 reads CASSRGQGTDTQYF. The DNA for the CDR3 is TGTGCCAGCAGCCGTGGACAAGGCACAGATACGCAGTATTTT.